Below, one T cell receptor (beta chain) is given with its context. Its antigen is still unknown. TCRdb names NextSeq 550 as the instrument used. The Human TCR Profiling Kit (MiLaboratory) was used to make UMI-labeled 5' RACE TRB cDNA libraries. The full amount of extracted RNA was used for cDNA synthesis, and the full amount of resulting cDNA was used for PCR amplification. Libraries were prepared in parallel with an identical number of PCR cycles. In the authors' own workflow: With a requirement of at least two reads per UMI, MIGEC and MiXCR extracted about 50,000 +/- 10,000 unique UMI-labeled TRB cDNA molecules per library. On average, each library contained approximately 40,000 +/- 10,000 functional in-frame TRB CDR3 nucleotide clonotypes without stop codons. After downsampling to 5000 UMI-labeled TRB molecules per sample, diversity metrics such as normalized Shannon-Wiener and Chao1 were calculated in VDJtools. For the central five CDR3 residues, VDJtools calculated physicochemical properties weighted by clonotype size, namely interaction energy, strength, volume and Kidera factor 4. Following TCRdb reprocessing, every CDR3 protein sequence forms one entry, and DNA is not provided. TCRdb's processing, not the authors', yielded these V and J calls. The sample has about 43,000 distinct CDR3 sequences on record. The ten largest account for about 10% of the sample.

The data belong to a study of CXCR3-negative and CXCR3-positive naive CD8 T cells (dated by TCRdb to the late 2010s). Regarding the study in general: In total, about 140 million TRB reads were obtained, or roughly 1.5 +/- 0.3 million reads per library. The diversity and physicochemical repertoire analyses included more than nine donors pooled from two independent experiments. TRBV-TRBJ cluster analysis included naive subsets from several donors and memory cells from 3 donors.

For every CD8+ T cell subset, 300,000 cells were flow-sorted straight into RLT lysis buffer, and each subset was sorted in triplicate. Using standard density gradient centrifugation, peripheral blood mononuclear cells were isolated from buffy coats. Total RNA was extracted from sorted cells with an RNeasy Mini Kit. What the work shows at the level of the full study, not this receptor alone: Both naive subsets had comparably high repertoire diversity, while memory CD8+ T cells had much lower repertoire diversity. CXCR3 expression partially decreased after cryopreservation, so most assays used freshly isolated PBMCs. Because surface CD5, which is linked to self-reactivity in mice, was comparable between the naive subsets, TCR interaction strength was also inferred from the physicochemical properties of TRB CDR3s. Within the same donor, TRBV-TRBJ usage looked similar between naive CXCR3-negative and CXCR3-positive cells, but memory cells had distinct patterns.

The CDR3 spans 17 residues, from the cysteine through the phenylalanine. No DNA appears here. The germline V gene (reference sequence) supplies CDR1 SEHNR and CDR2 FQNEAQ. The clonotype was recovered from a human donor in good health. Some clones in this sample may be carry-over from other donors' samples. The rearranged segments are TRBV7-9 and TRBJ2-1; TCRdb designates TRBD2, a call that cannot be tested without DNA. Input material: memory CD8+ T cells from blood. Read against the paper, the sample's cell subset or site label means: conventional CD8+ memory T cells (TMEM), sorted as controls. The CDR3 has the sequence CASSLLLAENFYNEQFF.